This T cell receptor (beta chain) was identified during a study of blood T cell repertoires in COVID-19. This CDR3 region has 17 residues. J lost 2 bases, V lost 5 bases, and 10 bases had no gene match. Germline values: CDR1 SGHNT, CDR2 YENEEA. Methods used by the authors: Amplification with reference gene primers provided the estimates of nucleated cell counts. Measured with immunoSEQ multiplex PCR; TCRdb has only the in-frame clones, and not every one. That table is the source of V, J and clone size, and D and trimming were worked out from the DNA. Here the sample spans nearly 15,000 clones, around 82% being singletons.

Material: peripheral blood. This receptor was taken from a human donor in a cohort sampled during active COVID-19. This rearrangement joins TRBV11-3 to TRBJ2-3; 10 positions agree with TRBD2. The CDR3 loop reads CASSVNPGLAITDTQYF. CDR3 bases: TGTGCCAGCAGCGTTAACCCGGGACTAGCGATCACAGATACGCAGTATTTT.